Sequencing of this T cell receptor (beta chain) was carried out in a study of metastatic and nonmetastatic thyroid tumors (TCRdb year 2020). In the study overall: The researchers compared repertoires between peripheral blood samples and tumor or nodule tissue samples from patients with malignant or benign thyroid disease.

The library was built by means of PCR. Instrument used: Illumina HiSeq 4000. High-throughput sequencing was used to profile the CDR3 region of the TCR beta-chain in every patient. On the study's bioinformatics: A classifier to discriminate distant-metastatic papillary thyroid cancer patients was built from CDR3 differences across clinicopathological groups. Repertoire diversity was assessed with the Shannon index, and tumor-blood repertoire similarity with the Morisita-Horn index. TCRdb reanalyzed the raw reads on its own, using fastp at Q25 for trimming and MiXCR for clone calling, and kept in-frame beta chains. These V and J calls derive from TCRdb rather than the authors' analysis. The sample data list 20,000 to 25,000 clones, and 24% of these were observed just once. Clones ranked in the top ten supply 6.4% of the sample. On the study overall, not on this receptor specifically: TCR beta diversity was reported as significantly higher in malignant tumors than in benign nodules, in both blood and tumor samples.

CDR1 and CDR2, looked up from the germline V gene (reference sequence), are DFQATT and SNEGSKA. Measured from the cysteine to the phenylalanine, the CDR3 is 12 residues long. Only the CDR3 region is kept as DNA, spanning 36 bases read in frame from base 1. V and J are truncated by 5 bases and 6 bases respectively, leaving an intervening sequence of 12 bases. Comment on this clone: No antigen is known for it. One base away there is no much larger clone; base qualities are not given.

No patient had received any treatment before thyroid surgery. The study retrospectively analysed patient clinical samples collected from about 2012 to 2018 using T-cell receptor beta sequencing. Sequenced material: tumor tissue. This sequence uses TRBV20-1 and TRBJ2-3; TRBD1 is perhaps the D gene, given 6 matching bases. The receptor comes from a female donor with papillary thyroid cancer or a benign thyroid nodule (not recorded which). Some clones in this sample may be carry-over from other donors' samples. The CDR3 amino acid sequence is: CSAPHQGDTQYF. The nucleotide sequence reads TGCAGTGCTCCTCATCAGGGGGATACGCAGTATTTT.